The entry that follows covers one T cell receptor (beta chain) sequence. Its antigen target is currently unknown. The sample holds no much larger clone one base away, and base qualities are not on file. This sample stems from a study of shared clonotypes between healthy human individuals (TCRdb year 2020). General notes on the study: The cohort comprised two women and a few men aged 18 to 49 years. For each donor, CD4 naive and CD4 memory were each given three plates, CD8 naive was given two plates, and CD8 memory was given one plate. To estimate repertoire size and how much clonotypes are shared between individuals, the study performed deep sequencing of blood TCR repertoires from a handful of healthy adults. Libraries were prepared and TCR repertoires were sequenced by different laboratories using diverse techniques, in order to increase sequencing depth and limit assay-specific biases. Each donor's leukapheresis produced roughly between about 0.9 and 9.5 billion PBMCs.

The donors were healthy, HIV-negative adults who had no recently reported acute infections or vaccinations. All donors were Caucasian adults living in Nashville, Tennessee, USA. CD4+ T cells were enriched by magnetic negative selection, after which naive cells were positively selected on CD45RA and the negative fraction was taken as the memory subset. Blood was obtained by leukapheresis, after which PBMCs were separated by Ficoll-Histopaque density gradient centrifugation and cryopreserved in liquid nitrogen vapor phase. Analytical flow cytometry was used to check the purity and quantity of every magnetically sorted T cell population. From each sorted fraction, genomic DNA was isolated and quantified by UV absorbance on a Nanodrop 2000c. The CDR3 starts with the cysteine, ends with the phenylalanine, and has 13 residues. Only the CDR3 part of the read is kept: 39 bases, read in frame from the first base. The V and J ends are trimmed by 0 bases and 7 bases, leaving 11 bases between them. The germline V gene gives CDR1 as SGHRS and CDR2 as YFSETQ.

Summary of the overall study and its limitations: Across a handful of donors, 5% to 6% of naive CD4, approximately 4% of naive CD8, under 2.5% of memory CD4, and 0.4% of memory CD8 clonotypes were shared. Estimated clonotype richness was generally larger for naive than for memory subsets. Pairwise subsampling led to the expectation that sequencing depth would affect the degree of clonotype sharing among donors. The genetic and exposure-history diversity represented was limited by the small number of donors. Compared with non-shared clonotypes, the clonotypes found in all four sorted-subset donors had higher generation probabilities. Sampling was restricted to blood, and TCR repertoires in tissue are likely to differ from TCR repertoires in blood. Incomplete sequencing was indicated by rarefaction of sorted-subset datasets, despite the large sequencing depth.

Using the deep immunoSEQ assay, multiplex PCR amplified TCR CDR3 regions from genomic DNA. For each cell subset, the extracted genomic DNA was distributed evenly across all wells of several immunoSEQ 96-well plates, and each plate served as one replicate. For sorted subsets, each replicate PCR was loaded with roughly 200 ng genomic DNA, equivalent to some 31,000 T cell genomes. Purified libraries were measured with a Qubit 3.0 fluorometer, size-checked on a Bioanalyzer 2100, and measured again with the KAPA Library Quantification kit. Every immunoSEQ 96-well plate was sequenced on a dedicated single-read 150-cycle Illumina NextSeq 550 flow cell. The authors' analysis ran thus. Because only junctional sequences without quality scores were contained in the immunoSEQ output, filtering matching that applied to full-length reads could not be performed. Sequences were annotated with PyIR, a Python wrapper for IgBLAST v1.9, and V/J genes and CDR3 were assigned using IMGT germline references. Reads were removed for weak V/J assignments (E-value above 1e-6), missing CDR3, stop codons, out-of-frame junctions, or ambiguous translated residues. V3J clonotypes were defined by identical inferred V gene, J gene, and CDR3 amino acid sequence. To compute the percentage overlap between repertoires, the number of shared unique clonotypes was divided by the size of the smaller repertoire. Richness of each repertoire was evaluated using RTK rarefaction, the Chao1 estimator, and Recon v2.1 estimates of unobserved clonotypes. OLGA was used to compute generation probabilities for all TCRbeta clonotypes that the gDNA method yielded from a few donors. The source is immuneACCESS, and TCRdb retained only in-frame sequences with V and J called. Part of the clones is not carried over; for the studies checked, unresolved V genes explain less than half of this, and the remainder is unexplained. The D gene and trimming were derived from the DNA, and the V and J assignments and clone size from that table. This sample is represented by 1,500,000 or so clones; about 96% of them were singletons. The ten largest clones capture approximately 1% of the sample.

Source material: naive CD4+ T cells sorted from blood. In the paper's terms, the cell subset or site label means: CD45RA+ positively selected. The sequence is built from TRBV5-1 and TRBJ2-7; the D gene remains uncertain. The sequence came from a man aged 25 to 40 in good health. Read as DNA, the sequence is TGCGCCAGCAGCTTGGTGGCAGTCCAGGAGCAGTACTTC. This translates into CASSLVAVQEQYF.